This TCR beta chain was sequenced in a study of cytomegalovirus exposure and HLA in healthy donors. Germline V gene sequence: CDR1 LNHDA, CDR2 SQIVND (reference sequence). The CDR3 is 14 amino acids. With 8 bases clipped from V and 5 bases from J, the junction kept 9 bases outside the gene matches. The PCR ran on 60 Vbeta and 13 Jbeta primers. Some clones are missing from TCRdb's copy, which holds only in-frame ones; the method was immunoSEQ multiplex PCR. The table records about 170,000 clones, 70% to 85% of them present only once. Material for sequencing was PBMCs. This TCR came from a man younger than 30 in good health and CMV-seronegative. This chain connects TRBV19 to TRBJ1-5; TRBD1 aligns across 7 bases. In nucleotides, the CDR3 is TGTGCCAGTGAGCCTGACAGGGAGGATCAGCCCCAGCATTTT. Translation gives CASEPDREDQPQHF.